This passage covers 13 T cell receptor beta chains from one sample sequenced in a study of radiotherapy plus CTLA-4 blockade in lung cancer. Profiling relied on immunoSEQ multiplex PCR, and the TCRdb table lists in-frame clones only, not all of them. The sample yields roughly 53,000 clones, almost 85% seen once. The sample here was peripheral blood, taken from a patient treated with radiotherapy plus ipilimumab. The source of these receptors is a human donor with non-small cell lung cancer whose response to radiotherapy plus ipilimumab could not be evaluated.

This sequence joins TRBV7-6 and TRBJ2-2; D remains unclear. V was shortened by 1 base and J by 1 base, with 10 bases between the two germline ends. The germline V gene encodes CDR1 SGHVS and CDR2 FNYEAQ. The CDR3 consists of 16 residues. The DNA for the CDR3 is TGTGCCAGCAGCTTAGAACTCCTAGAGAACACCGGGGAGCTGTTTTTT. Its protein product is CASSLELLENTGELFF.

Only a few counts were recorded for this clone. CDR3 amino acids: CATSSPMGRGTDTQYF. The CDR3, as DNA: TGTGCCACCAGCAGCCCCATGGGCAGGGGGACAGATACGCAGTATTTT. J is TRBJ2-3 and V is TRBV15; TRBD1 matches at 7 bases. There are 16 residues in the CDR3. Trimming removed 3 bases from V and 3 bases from J; junction bases left unmatched: 9. The germline V gene encodes CDR1 LNHNV and CDR2 YYDKDF (reference sequence).

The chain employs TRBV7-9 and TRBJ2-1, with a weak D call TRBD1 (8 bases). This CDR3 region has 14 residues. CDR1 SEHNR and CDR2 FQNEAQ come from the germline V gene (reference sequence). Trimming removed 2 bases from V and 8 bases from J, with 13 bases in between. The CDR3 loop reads CASSLRTGRDEQFF. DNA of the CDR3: TGTGCCAGCAGCTTACGGACAGGGAGGGATGAGCAGTTCTTC.

DNA of the CDR3: TGTGCCAGCAGCCCACCAAAGACAGGGGCCCAAAAAAGAACTAGCACAGATACGCAGTATTTT. Its protein product is CASSPPKTGAQKRTSTDTQYF. The chain has TRBV14 and TRBJ2-3, with 8 bases lining up with TRBD1. Germline CDR1 SGHDN, CDR2 FVKESK. The CDR3 runs 21 residues. Trimming took 4 bases from V and 0 from J; bases not matched to a gene: 21.

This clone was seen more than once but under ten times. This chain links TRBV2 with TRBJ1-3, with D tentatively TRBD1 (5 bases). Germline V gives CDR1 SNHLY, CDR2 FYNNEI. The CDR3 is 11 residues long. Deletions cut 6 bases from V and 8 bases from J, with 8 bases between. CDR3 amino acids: CASRQVDTIYF. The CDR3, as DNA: TGTGCCAGCAGACAGGTTGACACCATATATTTT. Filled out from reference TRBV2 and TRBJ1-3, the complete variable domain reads EPEVTQTPSHQVTQMGQEVILRCVPISNHLYFYWYRQILGQKVEFLVSFYNNEISEKSEIFDDQFSVERPDGSNFTLKIRSTKLEDSAMYFCASRQVDTIYFGEGSWLTVV.

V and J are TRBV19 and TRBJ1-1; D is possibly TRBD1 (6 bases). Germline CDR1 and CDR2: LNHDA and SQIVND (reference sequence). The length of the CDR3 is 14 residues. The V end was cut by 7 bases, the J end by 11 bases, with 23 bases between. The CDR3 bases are TGTGCCAGTACCCCAATGACAGGCGGGGGTCTGGCTTTCTTT. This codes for CASTPMTGGGLAFF. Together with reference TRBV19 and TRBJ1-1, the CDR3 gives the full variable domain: DGGITQSPKYLFRKEGQNVTLSCEQNLNHDAMYWYRQDPGQGLRLIYYSQIVNDFQKGDIAEGYSVSREKKESFPLTVTSAQKNPTAFYLCASTPMTGGGLAFFGQGTRLTVV.

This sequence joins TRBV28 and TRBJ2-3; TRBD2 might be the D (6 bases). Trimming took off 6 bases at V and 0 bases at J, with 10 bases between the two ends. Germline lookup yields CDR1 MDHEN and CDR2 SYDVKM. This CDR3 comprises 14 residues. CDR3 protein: CASRFGSSTDTQYF. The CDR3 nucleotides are TGTGCCAGCAGGTTCGGGAGTAGCACAGATACGCAGTATTTT.

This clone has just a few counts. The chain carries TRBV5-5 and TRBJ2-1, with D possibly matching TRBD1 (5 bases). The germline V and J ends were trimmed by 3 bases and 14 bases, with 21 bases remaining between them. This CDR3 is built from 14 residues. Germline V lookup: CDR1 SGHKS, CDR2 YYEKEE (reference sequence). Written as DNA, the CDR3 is TGTGCCAGCAGCTCCGACCTTTCACCCCCCAGGGAGTTCTTC. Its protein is CASSSDLSPPREFF.

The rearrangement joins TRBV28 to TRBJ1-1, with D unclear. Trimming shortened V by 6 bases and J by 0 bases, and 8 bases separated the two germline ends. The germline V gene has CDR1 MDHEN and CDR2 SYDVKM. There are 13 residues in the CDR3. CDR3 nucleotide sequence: TGTGCCAGCAGCTATACTTTGAACACTGAAGCTTTCTTT. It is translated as CASSYTLNTEAFF.

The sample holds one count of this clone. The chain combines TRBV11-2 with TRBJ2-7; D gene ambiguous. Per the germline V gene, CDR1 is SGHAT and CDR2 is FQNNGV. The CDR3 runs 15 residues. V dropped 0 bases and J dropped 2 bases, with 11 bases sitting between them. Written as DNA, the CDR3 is TGTGCCAGCAGCTTAGATGGTGCGCCGACCTACGAGCAGTACTTC. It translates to CASSLDGAPTYEQYF.

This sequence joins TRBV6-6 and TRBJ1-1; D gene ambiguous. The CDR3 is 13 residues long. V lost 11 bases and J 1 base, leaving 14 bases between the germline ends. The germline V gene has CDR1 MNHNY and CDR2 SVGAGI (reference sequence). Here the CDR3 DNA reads TGTGCCTCCCTCCAGGCCTCGAACACTGAAGCTTTCTTT. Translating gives CASLQASNTEAFF.

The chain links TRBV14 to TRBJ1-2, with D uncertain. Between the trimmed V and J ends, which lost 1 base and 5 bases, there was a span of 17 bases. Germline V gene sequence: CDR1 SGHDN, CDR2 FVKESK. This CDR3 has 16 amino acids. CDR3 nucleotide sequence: TGTGCCAGCAGCCAAGTCGGTACCCGAGGAGGATATGGCTACACCTTC. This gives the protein CASSQVGTRGGYGYTF.

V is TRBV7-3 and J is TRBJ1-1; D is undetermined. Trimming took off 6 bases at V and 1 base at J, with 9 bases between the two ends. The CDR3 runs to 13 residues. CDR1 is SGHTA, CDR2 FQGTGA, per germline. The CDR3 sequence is CASSFAGNTEAFF. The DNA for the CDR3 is TGTGCCAGCAGTTTCGCGGGGAACACTGAAGCTTTCTTT.